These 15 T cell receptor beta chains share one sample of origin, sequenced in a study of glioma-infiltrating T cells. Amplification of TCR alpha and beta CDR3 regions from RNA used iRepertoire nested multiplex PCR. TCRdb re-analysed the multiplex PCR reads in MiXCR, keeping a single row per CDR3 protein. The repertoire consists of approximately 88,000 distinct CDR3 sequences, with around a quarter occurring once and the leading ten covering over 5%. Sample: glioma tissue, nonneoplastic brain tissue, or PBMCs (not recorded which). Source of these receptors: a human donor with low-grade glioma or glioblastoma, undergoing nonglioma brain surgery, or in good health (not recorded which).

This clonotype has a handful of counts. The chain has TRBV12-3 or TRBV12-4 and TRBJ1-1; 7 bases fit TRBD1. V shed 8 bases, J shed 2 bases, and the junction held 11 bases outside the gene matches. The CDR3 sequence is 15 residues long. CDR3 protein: CASASPGTVNTEAFF. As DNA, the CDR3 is TGTGCCAGCGCATCTCCCGGGACAGTCAACACTGAAGCTTTCTTT.

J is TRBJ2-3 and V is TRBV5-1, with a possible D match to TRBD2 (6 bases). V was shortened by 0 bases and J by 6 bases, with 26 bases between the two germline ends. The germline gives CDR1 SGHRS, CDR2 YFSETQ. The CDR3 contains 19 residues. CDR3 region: CASSLESPSIAGGVDTQYF. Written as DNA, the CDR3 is TGCGCCAGCAGCTTGGAGTCCCCCAGCATCGCGGGCGGGGTGGATACGCAGTATTTT.

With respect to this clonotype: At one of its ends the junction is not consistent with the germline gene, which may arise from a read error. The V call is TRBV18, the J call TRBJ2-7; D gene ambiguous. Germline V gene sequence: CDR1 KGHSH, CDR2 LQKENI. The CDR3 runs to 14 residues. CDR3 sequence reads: CARSPVGNSYEQYF. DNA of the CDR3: TGTGCCAGATCACCAGTTGGCAACTCCTACGAGCAGTACTTC.

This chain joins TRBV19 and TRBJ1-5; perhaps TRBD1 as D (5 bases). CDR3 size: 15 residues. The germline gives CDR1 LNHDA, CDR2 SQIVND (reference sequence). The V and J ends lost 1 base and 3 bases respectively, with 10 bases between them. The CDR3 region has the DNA TGTGCCAGTAGTATAGGAGGGGAGACCAATCAGCCCCAGCATTTT. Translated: CASSIGGETNQPQHF.

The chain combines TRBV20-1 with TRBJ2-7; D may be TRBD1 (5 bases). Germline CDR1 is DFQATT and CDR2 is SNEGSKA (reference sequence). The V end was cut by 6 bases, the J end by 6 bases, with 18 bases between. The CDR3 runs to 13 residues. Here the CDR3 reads CSAGRQGTFEQYF. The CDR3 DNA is TGCAGTGCAGGAAGGCAGGGTACCTTCGAGCAGTACTTC.

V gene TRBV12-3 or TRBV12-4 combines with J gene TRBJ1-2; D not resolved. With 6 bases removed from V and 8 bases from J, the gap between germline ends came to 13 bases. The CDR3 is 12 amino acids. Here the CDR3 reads CASSPGRGGYTF. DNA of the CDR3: TGTGCCAGCAGCCCGGGGAGAGGCGGCTACACCTTC.

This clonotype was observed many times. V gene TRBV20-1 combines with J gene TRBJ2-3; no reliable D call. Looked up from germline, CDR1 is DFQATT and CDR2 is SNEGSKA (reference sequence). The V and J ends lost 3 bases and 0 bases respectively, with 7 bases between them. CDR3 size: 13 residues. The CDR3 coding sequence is TGCAGTGCTAGTCCCTCTAGCACAGATACGCAGTATTTT. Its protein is CSASPSSTDTQYF.

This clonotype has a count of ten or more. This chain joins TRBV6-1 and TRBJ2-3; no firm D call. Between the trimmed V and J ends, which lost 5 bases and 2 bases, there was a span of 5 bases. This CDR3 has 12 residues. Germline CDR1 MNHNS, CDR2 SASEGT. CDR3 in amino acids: CASSPPTDTQYF. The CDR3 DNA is TGTGCCAGCAGTCCTCCCACAGATACGCAGTATTTT.

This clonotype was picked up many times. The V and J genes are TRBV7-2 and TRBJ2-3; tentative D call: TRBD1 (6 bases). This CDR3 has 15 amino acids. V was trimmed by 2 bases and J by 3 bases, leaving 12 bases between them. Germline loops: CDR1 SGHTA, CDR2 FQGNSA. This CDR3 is CASSLQWGHTDTQYF. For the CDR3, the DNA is TGTGCCAGCAGCTTACAGTGGGGGCATACAGATACGCAGTATTTT.

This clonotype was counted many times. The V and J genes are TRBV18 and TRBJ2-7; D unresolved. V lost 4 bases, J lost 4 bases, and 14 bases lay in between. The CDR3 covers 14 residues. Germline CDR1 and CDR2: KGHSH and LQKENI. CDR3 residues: CASSRASSPYEQYF. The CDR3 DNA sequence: TGTGCCAGCTCACGGGCGTCAAGCCCTTACGAGCAGTACTTC. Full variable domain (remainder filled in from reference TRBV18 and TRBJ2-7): NAGVMQNPRHLVRRRGQEARLRCSPMKGHSHVYWYRQLPEEGLKFMVYLQKENIIDESGMPKERFSAEFPKEGPSILRIQQVVRGDSAAYFCASSRASSPYEQYFGPGTRLTVT.

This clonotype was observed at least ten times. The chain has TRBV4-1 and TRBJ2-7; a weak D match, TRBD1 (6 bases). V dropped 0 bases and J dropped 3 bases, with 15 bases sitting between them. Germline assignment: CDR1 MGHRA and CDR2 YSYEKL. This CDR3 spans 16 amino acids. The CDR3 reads CASSQDRKDSYYEQYF. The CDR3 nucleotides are TGCGCCAGCAGCCAAGATAGAAAGGACAGTTACTACGAGCAGTACTTC.

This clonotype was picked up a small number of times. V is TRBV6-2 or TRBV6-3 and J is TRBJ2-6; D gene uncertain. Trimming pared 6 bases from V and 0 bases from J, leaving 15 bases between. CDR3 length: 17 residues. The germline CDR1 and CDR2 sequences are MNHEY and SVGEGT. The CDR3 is CASSSMPESSGANVLTF. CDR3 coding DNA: TGTGCCAGCAGCTCGATGCCGGAGAGCTCTGGGGCCAACGTCCTGACTTTC.

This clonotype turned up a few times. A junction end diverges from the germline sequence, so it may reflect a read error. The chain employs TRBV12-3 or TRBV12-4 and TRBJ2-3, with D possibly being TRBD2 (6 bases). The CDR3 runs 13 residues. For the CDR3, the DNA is TGTGCCAGCCGTTTTGGGGGGACAGATACGCAGTATTTT. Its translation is CASRFGGTDTQYF.

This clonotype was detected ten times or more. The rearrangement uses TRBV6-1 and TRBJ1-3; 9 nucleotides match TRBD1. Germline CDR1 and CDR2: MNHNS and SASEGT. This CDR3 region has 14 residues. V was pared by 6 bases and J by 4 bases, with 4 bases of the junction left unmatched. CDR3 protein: CASSGQGKGNTIYF. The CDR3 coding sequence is TGTGCCAGCAGCGGACAGGGGAAGGGAAACACCATATATTTT.

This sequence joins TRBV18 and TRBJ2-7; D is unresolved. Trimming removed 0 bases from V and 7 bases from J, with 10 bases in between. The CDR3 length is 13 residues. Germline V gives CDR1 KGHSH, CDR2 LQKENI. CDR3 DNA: TGTGCCAGCTCACCACCCAGCTACAATGAGCAGTACTTC. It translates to CASSPPSYNEQYF.